This TCR beta chain was retrieved from a study of graft-versus-host responses after intestinal transplantation. In the study overall: Recipients across the board were started on anti-thymocyte globulin induction, then kept on tacrolimus and steroids for about 3 years. Findings and limits, study-wide: Clonal ratios of graft-versus-host to host-versus-graft in allografts were high for patients exhibiting graft-donor T cell macrochimerism. The recipient marrow held GvH clones, and some of them showed up first in ileum or blood. Researchers found peak circulating GvH clone levels linked to early post-transplant HvG declines.

TCRdb's table, derived via immunoSEQ multiplex PCR, lists solely in-frame clones and lacks some. The repertoire includes 75,000 to 100,000 clones, roughly 92% of them detected once, and around 0.17% sits in the top ten. Looked up from germline, CDR1 is SGHVS and CDR2 is FNYEAQ. Trimming cost V 5 bases and J 4 bases; bases outside gene matches: 10. The CDR3 is made up of 17 amino acids. In this sample, this clone turned up once. The antigen remains undetermined. The rearrangement links TRBV7-6 to TRBJ2-2, with 10 positions matching TRBD2. This receptor was obtained from a human donor who received an intestinal transplant. The sequencing here drew on unstimulated CD4+ T cells sorted from spleen or lymph node cells, taken before intestinal transplant. The DNA of the CDR3 is TGTGCCAGCAGCCAACGGCTAGCGGGAGCGGGCACCGGGGAGCTGTTTTTT. It is translated as CASSQRLAGAGTGELFF. The full variable domain, its missing parts supplied by reference TRBV7-6 and TRBJ2-2, is GAGVSQSPRYKVTKRGQDVALRCDPISGHVSLYWYRQALGQGPEFLTYFNYEAQQDKSGLPNDRFSAERPEGSISTLTIQRTEQRDSAMYRCASSQRLAGAGTGELFFGEGSRLTVL.